This record concerns one T cell receptor (beta chain) sequence. These data belong to a study of blood T cell repertoires in COVID-19. Study context: Some COVID-19 samples were acute and others convalescent; all came from the United States, Italy and Spain. PBMCs, B-cell-depleted T cells, or T cells were the source of the cDNA or gDNA that made up the material.

CDR1 SGHDT and CDR2 YYEEEE come from the germline V gene. The CDR3 sequence is 17 residues long. V shed 4 bases and J 7 bases; nucleotides not matched to a gene: 16. In the source study's methods: Reference gene primer amplification gave estimated nucleated cell counts. TCRdb's copy holds only in-frame clones and misses some; the assay was immunoSEQ multiplex PCR. The D gene and trimming were derived from the DNA, and the V and J assignments and clone size from that table. Of approximately 250,000 clones detected, around 84% appear once; the ten largest clones hold about 0.93%. The sequenced sample consisted of peripheral blood. The V gene is TRBV5-6, the J gene TRBJ2-3; TRBD2 agrees at 9 bases. The clonotype originates from a man aged 35 to 55 with acute or convalescent COVID-19. As DNA, the CDR3 is TGTGCCAGCAGCCTCCTGATGGGTAGCGGGGGTTTTAATACGCAGTATTTT. Amino acid sequence: CASSLLMGSGGFNTQYF.